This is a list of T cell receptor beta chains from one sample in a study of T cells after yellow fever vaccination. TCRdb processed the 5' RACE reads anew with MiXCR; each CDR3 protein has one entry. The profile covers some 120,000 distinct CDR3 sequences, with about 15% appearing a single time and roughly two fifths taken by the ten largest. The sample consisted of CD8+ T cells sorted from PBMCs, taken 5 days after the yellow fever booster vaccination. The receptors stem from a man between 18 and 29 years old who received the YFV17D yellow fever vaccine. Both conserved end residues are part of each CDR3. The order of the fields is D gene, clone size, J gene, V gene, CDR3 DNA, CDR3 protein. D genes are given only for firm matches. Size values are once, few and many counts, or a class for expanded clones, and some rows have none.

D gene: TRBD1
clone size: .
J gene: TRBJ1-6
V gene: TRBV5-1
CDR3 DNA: TGCGCCAGCAGCTTGGAGGGACAGGGGTACTCACCCCTCCACTTT
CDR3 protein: CASSLEGQGYSPLHF

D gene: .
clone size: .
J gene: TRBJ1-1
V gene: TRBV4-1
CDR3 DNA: TGCGCCAGCAGCCAGGAAGGTCGGAACACTGAAGCTTTCTTT
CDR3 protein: CASSQEGRNTEAFF

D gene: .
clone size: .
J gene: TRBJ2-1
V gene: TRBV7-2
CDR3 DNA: TGTGCCAGCAGGGGGGGAACGCAAATCGGTACGCAGCAGTTCTTC
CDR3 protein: CASRGGTQIGTQQFF

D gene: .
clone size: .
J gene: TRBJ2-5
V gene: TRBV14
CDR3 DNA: TGTGCCAGCAGCCAAGATCCAGAGTACCAAGAGACCCAGTACTTC
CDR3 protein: CASSQDPEYQETQYF

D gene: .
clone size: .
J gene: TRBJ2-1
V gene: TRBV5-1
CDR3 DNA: TGCGCCAGCAGCTTGTCCTTCGGTTGGGATGAGCAGTTCTTC
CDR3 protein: CASSLSFGWDEQFF

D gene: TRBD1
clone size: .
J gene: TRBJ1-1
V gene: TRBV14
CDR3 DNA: TGTGCCAGCAGCCATACTGACAGGGGAACTGAAGCTTTCTTT
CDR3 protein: CASSHTDRGTEAFF

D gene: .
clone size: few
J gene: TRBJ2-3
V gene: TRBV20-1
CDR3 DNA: TGCAGTGCTAGGGGCCGGGGGCTACTCCCCACAGATACGCAGTATTTT
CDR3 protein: CSARGRGLLPTDTQYF

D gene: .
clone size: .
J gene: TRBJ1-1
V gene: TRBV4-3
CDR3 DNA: TGCGCCAGCAGCCAAGATCGAGTCTTCGGGGGATCGACCACTGAAGCTTTCTTT
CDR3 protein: CASSQDRVFGGSTTEAFF

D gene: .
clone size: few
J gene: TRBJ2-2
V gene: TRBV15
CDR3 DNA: TGTGCCACCAGCAGAGATCCTACGTGGGGCACCGGGGAGCTGTTTTTT
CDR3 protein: CATSRDPTWGTGELFF

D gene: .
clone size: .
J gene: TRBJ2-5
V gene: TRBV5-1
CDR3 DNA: TGCGCCAGCAGCACCCAAGCGTACCAAGAGACCCAGTACTTC
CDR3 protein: CASSTQAYQETQYF

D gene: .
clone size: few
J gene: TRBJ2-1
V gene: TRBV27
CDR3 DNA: TGTGCCAGCAGTTTCCTCGGGGAAGGGAATGAGCAGTTCTTC
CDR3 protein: CASSFLGEGNEQFF

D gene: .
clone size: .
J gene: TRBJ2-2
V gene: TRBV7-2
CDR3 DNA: TGTGCCAGCAGCTTAGGGAGTAGAGTGGCCGGGGAGCTGTTTTTT
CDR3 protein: CASSLGSRVAGELFF

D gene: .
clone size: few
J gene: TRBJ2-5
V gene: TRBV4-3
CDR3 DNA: TGCGCCAGCAGCCAAGCGACCGTGCGGGGGCGTGAGGAGACCCAGTACTTC
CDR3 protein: CASSQATVRGREETQYF

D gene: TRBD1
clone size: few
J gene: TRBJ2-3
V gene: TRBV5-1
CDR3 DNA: TGCGCCAGCAGCTGGGGGACAGGGGGCAGGGCAGATACGCAGTATTTT
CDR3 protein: CASSWGTGGRADTQYF

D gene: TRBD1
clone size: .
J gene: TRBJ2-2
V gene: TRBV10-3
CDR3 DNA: TGTGCCATCAGTGGGGACTGGACAGGGCTGAACACCGGGGAGCTGTTTTTT
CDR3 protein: CAISGDWTGLNTGELFF

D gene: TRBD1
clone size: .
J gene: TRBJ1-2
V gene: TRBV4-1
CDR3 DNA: TGCGCCAGCAGCCATCCTACAGGGGGCACAATCTATGGCTACACCTTC
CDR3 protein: CASSHPTGGTIYGYTF

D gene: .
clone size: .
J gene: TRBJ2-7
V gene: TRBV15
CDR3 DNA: TGTGCCACCAGCAGCGACCTACTAGCAAACTACGAGCAGTACTTC
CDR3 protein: CATSSDLLANYEQYF

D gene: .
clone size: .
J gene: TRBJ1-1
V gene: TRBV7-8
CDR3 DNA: TGTGCCAGCAGCTTCGGGACTCGGGGGATGAACACTGAAGCTTTCTTT
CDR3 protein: CASSFGTRGMNTEAFF

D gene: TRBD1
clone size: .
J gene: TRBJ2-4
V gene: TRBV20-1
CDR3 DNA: TGCAGTGCTAGAGGCCAGGGGGAAAACATTCAGTACTTC
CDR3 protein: CSARGQGENIQYF

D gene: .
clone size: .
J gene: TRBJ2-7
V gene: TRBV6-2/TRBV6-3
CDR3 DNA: TGTGCCAGCAGTTGGCAGAACTACGAGCAGTACTTC
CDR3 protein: CASSWQNYEQYF

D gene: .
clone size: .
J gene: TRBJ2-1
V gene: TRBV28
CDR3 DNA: TGTGCCAGCAGCCTGGACCCCGGTGGGTACAATGAGCAGTTCTTC
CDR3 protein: CASSLDPGGYNEQFF

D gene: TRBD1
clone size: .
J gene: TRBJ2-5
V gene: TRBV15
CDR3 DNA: TGTGCCACCAGCCCCGGGACAGGGGGCATCACAGAGACCCAGTACTTC
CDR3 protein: CATSPGTGGITETQYF

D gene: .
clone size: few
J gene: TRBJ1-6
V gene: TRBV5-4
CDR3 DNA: TGTGCCAGCAGCTTTTGGTCCGCTAATTCACCCCTCCACTTT
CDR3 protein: CASSFWSANSPLHF

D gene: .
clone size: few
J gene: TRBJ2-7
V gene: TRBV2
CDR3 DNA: TGTGCCAGCAGTGAAGGGTTTGGGGCAGGCTACGAGCAGTACTTC
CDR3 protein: CASSEGFGAGYEQYF

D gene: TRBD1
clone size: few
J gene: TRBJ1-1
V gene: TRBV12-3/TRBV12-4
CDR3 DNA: TGTGCCAGCAGTTTAGACGCGGGACAGGGGGGTACTGAAGCTTTCTTT
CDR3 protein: CASSLDAGQGGTEAFF

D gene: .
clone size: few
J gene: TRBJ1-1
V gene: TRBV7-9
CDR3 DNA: TGTGCCAGCAGCCAACATGGGAACACTGAAGCTTTCTTT
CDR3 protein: CASSQHGNTEAFF